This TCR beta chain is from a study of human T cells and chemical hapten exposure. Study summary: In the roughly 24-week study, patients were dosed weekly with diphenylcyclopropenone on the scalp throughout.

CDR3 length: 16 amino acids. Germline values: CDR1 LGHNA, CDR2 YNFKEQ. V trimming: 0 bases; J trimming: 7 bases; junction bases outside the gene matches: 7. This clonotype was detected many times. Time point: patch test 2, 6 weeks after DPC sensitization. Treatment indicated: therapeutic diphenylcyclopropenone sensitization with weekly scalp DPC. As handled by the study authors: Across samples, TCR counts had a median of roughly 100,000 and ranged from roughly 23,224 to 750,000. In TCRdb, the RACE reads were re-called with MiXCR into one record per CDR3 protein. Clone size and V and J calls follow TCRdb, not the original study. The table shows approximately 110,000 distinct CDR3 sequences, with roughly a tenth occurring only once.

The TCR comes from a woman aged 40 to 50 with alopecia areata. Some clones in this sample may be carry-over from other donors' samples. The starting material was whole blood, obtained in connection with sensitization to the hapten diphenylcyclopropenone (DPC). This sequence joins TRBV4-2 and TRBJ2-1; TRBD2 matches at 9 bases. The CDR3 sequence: CASSQDPAGGLNEQFF. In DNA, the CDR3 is TGTGCCAGCAGCCAAGATCCGGCGGGGGGGTTAAATGAGCAGTTCTTC.